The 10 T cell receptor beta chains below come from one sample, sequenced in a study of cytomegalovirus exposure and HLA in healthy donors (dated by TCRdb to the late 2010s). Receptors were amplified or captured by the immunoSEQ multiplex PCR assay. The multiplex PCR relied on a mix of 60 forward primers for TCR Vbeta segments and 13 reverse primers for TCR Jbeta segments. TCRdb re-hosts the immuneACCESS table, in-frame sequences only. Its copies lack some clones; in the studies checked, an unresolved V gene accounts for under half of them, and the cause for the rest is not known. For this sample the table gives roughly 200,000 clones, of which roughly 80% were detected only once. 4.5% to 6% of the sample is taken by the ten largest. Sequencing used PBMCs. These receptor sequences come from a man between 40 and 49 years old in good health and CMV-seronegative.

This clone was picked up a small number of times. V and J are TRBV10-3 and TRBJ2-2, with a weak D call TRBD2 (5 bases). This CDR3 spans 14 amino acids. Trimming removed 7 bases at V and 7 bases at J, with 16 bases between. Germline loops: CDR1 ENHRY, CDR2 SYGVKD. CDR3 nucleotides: TGTGCCATCAACGCCGGGGAGCTCCACGGGGAGCTGTTTTTT. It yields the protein CAINAGELHGELFF.

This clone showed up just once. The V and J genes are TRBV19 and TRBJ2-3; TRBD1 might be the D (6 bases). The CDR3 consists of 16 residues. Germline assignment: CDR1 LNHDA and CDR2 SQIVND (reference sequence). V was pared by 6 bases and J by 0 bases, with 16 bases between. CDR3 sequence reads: CASRGFPGVSTDTQYF. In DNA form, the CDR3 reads TGTGCCAGTAGAGGTTTTCCAGGGGTCAGCACAGATACGCAGTATTTT.

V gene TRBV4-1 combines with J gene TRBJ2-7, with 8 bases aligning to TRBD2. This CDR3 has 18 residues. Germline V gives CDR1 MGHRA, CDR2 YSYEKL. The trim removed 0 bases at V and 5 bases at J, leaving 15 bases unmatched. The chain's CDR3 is CASSQDRISPGGTHEQYF. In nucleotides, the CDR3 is TGCGCCAGCAGCCAAGACCGCATCAGCCCGGGGGGGACCCACGAGCAGTACTTC.

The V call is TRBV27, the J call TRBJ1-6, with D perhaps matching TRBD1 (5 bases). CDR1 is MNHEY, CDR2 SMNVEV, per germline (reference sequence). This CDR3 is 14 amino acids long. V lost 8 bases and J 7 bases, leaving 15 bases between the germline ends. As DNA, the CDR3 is TGTGCCAGCCGAGGAGGGGCCGGGAATTCACCCCTCCACTTT. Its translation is CASRGGAGNSPLHF.

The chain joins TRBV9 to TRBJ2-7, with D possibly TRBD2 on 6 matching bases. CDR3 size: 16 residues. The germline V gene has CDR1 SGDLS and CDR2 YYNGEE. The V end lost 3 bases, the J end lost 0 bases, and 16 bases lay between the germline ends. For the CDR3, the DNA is TGTGCCAGCAGCGCCACCGGGTCTAGCGCCTCCTACGAGCAGTACTTC. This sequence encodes CASSATGSSASYEQYF.

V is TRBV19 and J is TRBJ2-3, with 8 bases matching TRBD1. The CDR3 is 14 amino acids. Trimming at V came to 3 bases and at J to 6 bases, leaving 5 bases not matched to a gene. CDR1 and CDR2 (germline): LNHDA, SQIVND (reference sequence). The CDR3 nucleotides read TGTGCCAGTAGTATTGGACAGGGTCACGATACGCAGTATTTT. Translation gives CASSIGQGHDTQYF.

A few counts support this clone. The CDR3 region is CASSTRTGRTEAFF. The DNA of the CDR3 is TGTGCCAGTAGTACCCGGACAGGGCGCACTGAAGCTTTCTTT. The rearrangement joins TRBV19 to TRBJ1-1; 8 bases agree with TRBD1. Germline CDR1 reads LNHDA; CDR2 reads SQIVND (reference sequence). There are 14 residues in the CDR3. Trimming at V came to 4 bases and at J to 4 bases, leaving 5 bases not matched to a gene.

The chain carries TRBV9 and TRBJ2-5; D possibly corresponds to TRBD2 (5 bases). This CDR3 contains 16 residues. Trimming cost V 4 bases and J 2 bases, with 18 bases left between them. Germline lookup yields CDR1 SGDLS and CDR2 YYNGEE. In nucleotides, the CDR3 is TGTGCCAGCAGCCCAGAGGGTCGGCGCAGTCAAGAGACCCAGTACTTC. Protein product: CASSPEGRRSQETQYF.

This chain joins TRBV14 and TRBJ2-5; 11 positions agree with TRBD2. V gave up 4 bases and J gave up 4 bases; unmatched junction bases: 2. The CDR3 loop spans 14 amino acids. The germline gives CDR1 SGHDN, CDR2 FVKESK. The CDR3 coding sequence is TGTGCCAGCAGCCCGGGACTAGCGGCAGAGACCCAGTACTTC. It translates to CASSPGLAAETQYF.

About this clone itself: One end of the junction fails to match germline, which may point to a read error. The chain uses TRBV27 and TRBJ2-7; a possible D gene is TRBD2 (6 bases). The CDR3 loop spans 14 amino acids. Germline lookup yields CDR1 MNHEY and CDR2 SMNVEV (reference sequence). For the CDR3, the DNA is TGTGCCAACAGTTTGGCGGGGACGGACTACGAGCAGTACTTC. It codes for CANSLAGTDYEQYF.